This is a list of T cell receptor beta chains from one sample in a study of blood T cells in healthy people across ages. TCRdb passed the 5' RACE reads through MiXCR, listing each CDR3 protein once. The sample carries hundreds of thousands of distinct CDR3 sequences, roughly 53% recorded once. The source material was blood. The receptors originated from an elderly man in good health. Each CDR3 is given with its conserved first and last residue. Each record gives: CDR3 protein, CDR3 DNA, D gene, J gene, clone size, V gene. The D gene is left open where the match is weak. Some rows have no size entry. The others give once, few or many, or a class for an expanded clone.

CSARPRGNEQFF TGCAGTGCTAGACCCAGGGGGAATGAGCAGTTCTTC TRBD1 TRBJ2-1 . TRBV20-1
CASSPLGEPQYF TGTGCCAGCAGCCCCTTGGGGGAGCCGCAGTATTTT . TRBJ2-3 . TRBV3-1
CASSLGGTGVWETQYF TGTGCCAGCAGCTTGGGCGGGACAGGGGTTTGGGAGACCCAGTACTTC TRBD1 TRBJ2-5 . TRBV5-5
CASSLGGRGQYF TGTGCCAGCAGCTTAGGGGGTCGAGGGCAGTATTTT . TRBJ2-3 few TRBV7-2
CASSSSGTGARQPQHF TGTGCCAGCAGTTCTTCCGGGACAGGGGCAAGGCAGCCCCAGCATTTT TRBD1 TRBJ1-5 . TRBV12-3/TRBV12-4
CASSLGGGEYEQYF TGTGCCAGCAGCTTAGGAGGGGGCGAGTACGAGCAGTACTTC TRBD1 TRBJ2-7 few TRBV7-9
CASSLREGLQQFF TGCGCCAGCAGCTTGCGGGAGGGGTTGCAGCAGTTCTTC TRBD2 TRBJ2-1 . TRBV5-1
CASSSAGIQAYEQYF TGCGCCAGCAGTTCTGCGGGCATACAAGCCTACGAGCAGTACTTC . TRBJ2-7 . TRBV5-1
CASSFNRASYEQYF TGTGCCAGCAGTTTCAATCGGGCCTCCTACGAGCAGTACTTC . TRBJ2-7 few TRBV27
CSVTRGFDNEQFF TGCAGCGTGACCCGCGGGTTCGACAATGAGCAGTTCTTC . TRBJ2-1 . TRBV29-1
CASSLSHRALNQPQHF TGTGCCAGCAGTTTATCTCACAGGGCCCTCAATCAGCCCCAGCATTTT . TRBJ1-5 . TRBV28
CTSSQIPGLGETQYF TGCACCAGCAGCCAGATCCCGGGACTAGGAGAGACCCAGTACTTC . TRBJ2-5 . TRBV1
CASSTDRITYEQYF TGTGCCAGCAGCACTGACAGGATAACCTACGAGCAGTACTTC . TRBJ2-7 . TRBV5-4
CATSDRKTRTGFLYGYTF TGTGCCACCAGTGACCGCAAGACGAGGACAGGGTTTCTCTATGGCTACACCTTC TRBD1 TRBJ1-2 few TRBV24-1
CAGSQTGNTEAFF TGTGCCGGCAGCCAAACGGGGAACACTGAAGCTTTCTTT . TRBJ1-1 . TRBV7-3
CASSSWSGTGGRTDTQYF TGTGCCAGCAGTTCCTGGTCCGGGACAGGAGGACGCACAGATACGCAGTATTTT TRBD1 TRBJ2-3 once TRBV12-3/TRBV12-4
CASRVAGGSYEQYF TGTGCCAGCAGAGTAGCGGGAGGCTCCTACGAGCAGTACTTC TRBD2 TRBJ2-7 few TRBV12-3/TRBV12-4
CASSLMNPMGDNSPLHF TGTGCCAGCAGCTTAATGAACCCGATGGGAGATAATTCACCCCTCCACTTT . TRBJ1-6 . TRBV11-2
CSARDGRGGVHEQYF TGCAGTGCTAGAGATGGGAGGGGTGGGGTCCACGAGCAGTACTTC TRBD2 TRBJ2-7 . TRBV20-1
CASSPASGRAYEQFF TGTGCCAGCAGCCCAGCTAGCGGGAGGGCCTATGAGCAGTTCTTC TRBD2 TRBJ2-1 few TRBV3-1
CASSLDTEGTEAFF TGCGCCAGCAGCTTGGACACGGAGGGCACTGAAGCTTTCTTT . TRBJ1-1 . TRBV5-1
CAWSRLGHEQFF TGTGCCTGGAGTCGACTAGGGCATGAGCAGTTCTTC . TRBJ2-1 . TRBV30
CASTPGLDYNEQFF TGTGCCAGCACTCCGGGACTTGACTACAATGAGCAGTTCTTC . TRBJ2-1 once TRBV18
CSVARGVWDEQFF TGCAGCGTCGCCCGGGGGGTTTGGGATGAGCAGTTCTTC TRBD2 TRBJ2-1 . TRBV29-1
CAIRTSGSRGYAYF TGTGCCATCCGGACTAGCGGGAGCCGGGGATACGCGTATTTT TRBD2 TRBJ2-3 . TRBV12-3/TRBV12-4
CASSSGTSGGGETQYF TGCGCCAGCAGCTCTGGGACTAGCGGAGGTGGTGAGACCCAGTACTTC TRBD2 TRBJ2-5 . TRBV5-1
CASSSTGTGDRYAYF TGCGCCAGCAGCTCTACCGGGACAGGGGACAGATACGCGTATTTT TRBD1 TRBJ2-3 . TRBV5-1
CASSRGRELNQPQHF TGTGCCAGCAGCCGCGGACGGGAACTAAATCAGCCCCAGCATTTT . TRBJ1-5 few TRBV6-6
CSARRTGYEQYF TGCAGTGCTAGGAGGACGGGCTACGAGCAGTACTTC . TRBJ2-7 few TRBV20-1
CASSQQPPGQGFPDGVLHF TGCGCCAGCAGTCAACAGCCTCCGGGACAGGGGTTTCCCGATGGAGTCCTCCACTTT TRBD1 TRBJ1-6 . TRBV23-1
CASSLGTVFRSNQPQHF TGTGCCAGCAGCTTAGGGACAGTCTTCCGGAGCAATCAGCCCCAGCATTTT . TRBJ1-5 . TRBV11-2
CASSQGSGRGGGRYAYF TGTGCCAGCAGCCAGGGCTCCGGCAGGGGTGGAGGAAGATACGCGTATTTT . TRBJ2-3 . TRBV3-1
CASSHRDEQYF TGTGCCAGCAGCCACAGGGACGAGCAGTACTTC . TRBJ2-7 few TRBV7-9
CAISESRTGDNRYAYF TGTGCCATCAGTGAGTCGAGAACAGGGGATAACAGATACGCGTATTTT TRBD1 TRBJ2-3 . TRBV10-3
CATSLAGGTYNEQFF TGTGCCACCAGTTTAGCGGGAGGAACCTACAATGAGCAGTTCTTC TRBD2 TRBJ2-1 . TRBV24-1
CASSGRDRGDRDAYF TGTGCCAGCAGCGGCCGGGACAGGGGTGACAGAGACGCGTATTTT TRBD1 TRBJ2-3 . TRBV7-9
CASSQDRRDREYEQYF TGTGCCAGCAGCCAAGATCGGCGAGACAGGGAGTACGAGCAGTACTTC TRBD1 TRBJ2-7 . TRBV3-1